These T cell receptor beta chains were read from a single sample in a study of T-cell memory formation after mild COVID-19. One entry per CDR3 protein, called by TCRdb with MiXCR from the 5' RACE reads. Found here are about 350,000 distinct CDR3 sequences, roughly 20% of them singletons; the top ten hold around a fifth. What was sequenced was PBMCs or a T cell subset sorted from them (not recorded which). The receptors were sampled from a man younger than 30 who had mild COVID-19 (a few samples of this study predate the infection). Cell type and time point are not known. Both conserved end residues are part of each CDR3. The D gene is left open where the match is weak. Size is stated for part of the rows, as once, few or many counts, or as a class when the clone is expanded.

abundance: few; d_gene: NA; v_gene: TRBV5-1; j_gene: TRBJ1-4; CDR3aa: CASSLEVGGREKLFF; CDR3nt: TGCGCCAGCAGCTTGGAAGTGGGGGGCAGGGAAAAACTGTTTTTT
abundance: once; d_gene: NA; v_gene: TRBV10-3; j_gene: TRBJ2-5; CDR3aa: CAISESTPGQETQYF; CDR3nt: TGTGCCATCAGTGAGTCGACCCCGGGTCAAGAGACCCAGTACTTC
abundance: NA; d_gene: NA; v_gene: TRBV12-3/TRBV12-4; j_gene: TRBJ2-7; CDR3aa: CASSHAGGLNYEQYF; CDR3nt: TGTGCCAGCAGCCACGCCGGGGGGCTTAACTACGAGCAGTACTTC
abundance: few; d_gene: NA; v_gene: TRBV6-5; j_gene: TRBJ1-4; CDR3aa: CASSAGGNNEKLFF; CDR3nt: TGTGCCAGTTCGGCGGGGGGCAATAATGAAAAACTGTTTTTT
abundance: NA; d_gene: NA; v_gene: TRBV7-9; j_gene: TRBJ1-5; CDR3aa: CASSTLGDQPQHF; CDR3nt: TGTGCCAGCAGCACACTCGGGGATCAGCCCCAGCATTTT
abundance: few; d_gene: NA; v_gene: TRBV5-1; j_gene: TRBJ2-5; CDR3aa: CASSHSGQETQYF; CDR3nt: TGCGCCAGCAGCCATTCAGGGCAAGAGACCCAGTACTTC
abundance: few; d_gene: TRBD2; v_gene: TRBV6-5; j_gene: TRBJ2-5; CDR3aa: CASSVLREGTQYF; CDR3nt: TGTGCCAGCAGTGTCCTACGGGAGGGGACCCAGTACTTC
abundance: NA; d_gene: TRBD1; v_gene: TRBV6-6; j_gene: TRBJ2-7; CDR3aa: CATTGQGFSEQYF; CDR3nt: TGTGCCACCACGGGACAGGGGTTCTCCGAGCAGTACTTC
abundance: few; d_gene: NA; v_gene: TRBV7-8; j_gene: TRBJ2-5; CDR3aa: CASSLEIWDIDQETQYF; CDR3nt: TGTGCCAGCAGCTTAGAAATATGGGACATTGACCAAGAGACCCAGTACTTC
abundance: many; d_gene: TRBD1; v_gene: TRBV29-1; j_gene: TRBJ2-1; CDR3aa: CSVVGTGYNEQFF; CDR3nt: TGCAGCGTTGTCGGGACAGGTTACAATGAGCAGTTCTTC
abundance: NA; d_gene: TRBD1; v_gene: TRBV5-1; j_gene: TRBJ1-6; CDR3aa: CASSGTGANSPLHF; CDR3nt: TGCGCCAGCAGCGGGACAGGAGCTAATTCACCCCTCCACTTT
abundance: NA; d_gene: NA; v_gene: TRBV7-9; j_gene: TRBJ1-1; CDR3aa: CASSLRQGLNTEAFF; CDR3nt: TGTGCCAGCAGCCTAAGGCAGGGGCTGAACACTGAAGCTTTCTTT
abundance: few; d_gene: NA; v_gene: TRBV5-1; j_gene: TRBJ1-1; CDR3aa: CASSLLDSTGTEAFF; CDR3nt: TGCGCCAGCAGCTTGTTAGACAGTACGGGAACTGAAGCTTTCTTT
abundance: NA; d_gene: NA; v_gene: TRBV5-1; j_gene: TRBJ2-2; CDR3aa: CASSLDAAGELFF; CDR3nt: TGCGCCAGCAGCTTGGATGCGGCCGGGGAGCTGTTTTTT
abundance: NA; d_gene: NA; v_gene: TRBV7-9; j_gene: TRBJ2-7; CDR3aa: CASSPRYLGVEQYF; CDR3nt: TGTGCCAGCAGCCCCAGGTATTTGGGCGTCGAGCAGTACTTC
abundance: few; d_gene: NA; v_gene: TRBV2; j_gene: TRBJ2-3; CDR3aa: CASSEEAPSTDTQYF; CDR3nt: TGTGCCAGCAGTGAGGAGGCACCTAGCACAGATACGCAGTATTTT
abundance: NA; d_gene: TRBD2; v_gene: TRBV24-1; j_gene: TRBJ2-1; CDR3aa: CATSARDTGGHNEQFF; CDR3nt: TGTGCCACCAGTGCCAGGGACACGGGGGGGCACAATGAGCAGTTCTTC